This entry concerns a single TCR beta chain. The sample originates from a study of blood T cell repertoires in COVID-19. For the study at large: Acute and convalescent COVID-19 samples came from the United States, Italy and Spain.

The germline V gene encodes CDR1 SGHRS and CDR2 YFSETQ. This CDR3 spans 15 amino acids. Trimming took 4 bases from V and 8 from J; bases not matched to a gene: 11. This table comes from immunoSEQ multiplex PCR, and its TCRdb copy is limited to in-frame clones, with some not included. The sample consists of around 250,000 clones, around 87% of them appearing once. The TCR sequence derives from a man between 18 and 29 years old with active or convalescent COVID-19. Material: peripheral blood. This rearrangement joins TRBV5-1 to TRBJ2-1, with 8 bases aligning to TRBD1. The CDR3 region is CASSGMTGARDEQFF. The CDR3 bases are TGCGCCAGCAGCGGTATGACAGGGGCAAGGGATGAGCAGTTCTTC. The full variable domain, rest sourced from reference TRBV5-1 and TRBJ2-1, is KAGVTQTPRYLIKTRGQQVTLSCSPISGHRSVSWYQQTPGQGLQFLFEYFSETQRNKGNFPGRFSGRQFSNSRSEMNVSTLELGDSALYLCASSGMTGARDEQFFGPGTRLTVL.